The clone carrying this T cell receptor beta chain was picked up many times. Antigen: not known. The data derive from a study of breast tumors, draining lymph nodes, adjacent tissues. Study-wide results and caveats: Data only fit, rather than demonstrated, lymph node origin of most tumor T cells.

TCRdb analysed the multiplex PCR reads with MiXCR anew, one entry per CDR3 protein. The sample yields some 140,000 distinct CDR3 sequences, over 20% seen once. Axillary draining lymph nodes of breast cancer patients supplied the node samples. Material for sequencing was axillary lymph node tissue. This TCR derives from a female donor with breast cancer. Some clones in this sample may be carry-over from other donors' samples.

The CDR3, as DNA: TGTGCCAGCAGTGAACAGGGGGGGGGCAATCAGCCCCAGCATTTT. This sequence encodes CASSEQGGGNQPQHF. The chain employs TRBV7-2 and TRBJ1-5; the match to TRBD1 covers 8 bases. Unmatched junction bases numbered 6, after V lost 6 bases and J lost 2 bases. Germline loops: CDR1 SGHTA, CDR2 FQGNSA. CDR3 length: 15 residues.